The 30 T cell receptor beta chains reported below all come from one sample, sequenced in a study of CD8 T cell repertoires and HIV-1 epitope variants. Profiled with immunoSEQ multiplex PCR; TCRdb holds only in-frame clones, not every one. The data contain 4,000 to 6,000 clones, around 74% of them seen just once; the ten biggest clones take up approximately 39%. The antigens these receptors bind are not known. Material for sequencing was cultured CD8+ T cells derived from PBMCs. These TCRs come from a male donor with HIV.

The rearrangement links TRBV15 to TRBJ1-2; D remains unclear. V was shortened by 1 base and J by 4 bases, with 22 bases between the two germline ends. This CDR3 comprises 18 residues. The V gene's germline CDR1 is LNHNV and CDR2 YYDKDF (reference sequence). Here the CDR3 DNA reads TGTGCCACCAGCAGAGTGAATGGGCCCCGGGGATGGGTCTATGGCTACACCTTC. Translated: CATSRVNGPRGWVYGYTF.

This clone was observed a few times. This chain joins TRBV4-2 and TRBJ2-7; 10 positions agree with TRBD1. V dropped 0 bases and J dropped 3; count of bases not matched to a gene: 2. The CDR3 is 15 amino acids. Germline CDR1 LGHNA, CDR2 YNFKEQ. This CDR3 reads CASSQEGQGNYEQYF. The CDR3 DNA sequence: TGTGCCAGCAGCCAAGAGGGACAGGGGAACTACGAGCAGTACTTC.

J is TRBJ2-7 and V is TRBV27; 9 nucleotides agree with TRBD2. The CDR3 is 15 amino acids. The V segment lost 2 bases and the J segment 3 bases; nucleotides outside the gene matches: 5. Germline V gene sequence: CDR1 MNHEY, CDR2 SMNVEV (reference sequence). CDR3 bases: TGTGCCAGCAGTTTACAGACTAGCGGCTTCTACGAGCAGTACTTC. Translating it yields CASSLQTSGFYEQYF.

This chain uses TRBV9 with TRBJ2-7; 7 bases match TRBD2. The germline CDR1 and CDR2 sequences are SGDLS and YYNGEE. The CDR3 is made up of 15 amino acids. The V gene end was trimmed by 4 bases and the J gene end by 3 bases; junction bases not matched to a gene: 10. In DNA, the CDR3 is TGTGCCAGCAGCAGTGAGGGACTACCGTTCTACGAGCAGTACTTC. This encodes CASSSEGLPFYEQYF.

This clone was detected only a few times. The chain uses TRBV7-2 and TRBJ2-3, with 16 bases identical to TRBD2. J was trimmed by 2 bases and V by 3 bases; bases with no gene match: 2. This CDR3 is built from 17 residues. Germline loops: CDR1 SGHTA, CDR2 FQGNSA. CDR3 DNA: TGTGCCAGCAGCTTGGGACTAGCGGGAGGGCCCACAGATACGCAGTATTTT. This sequence encodes CASSLGLAGGPTDTQYF.

V is TRBV28 and J is TRBJ1-5; 8 bases match TRBD1. V trimming: 6 bases; J trimming: 2 bases; junction bases outside the gene matches: 15. Germline CDR1 is MDHEN and CDR2 is SYDVKM. There are 18 residues in the CDR3. CDR3 nucleotide sequence: TGTGCCAGCAGACGGGAACAGGGGGGTCCCCATGGCAATCAGCCCCAGCATTTT. The encoded protein is CASRREQGGPHGNQPQHF. The variable domain in full, completed from reference TRBV28 and TRBJ1-5, reads DVKVTQSSRYLVKRTGEKVFLECVQDMDHENMFWYRQDPGLGLRLIYFSYDVKMKEKGDIPEGYSVSREKKERFSLILESASTNQTSMYLCASRREQGGPHGNQPQHFGDGTRLSIL.

By proportion, this clone is medium-sized. The rearrangement uses TRBV13 and TRBJ2-1; possibly TRBD1 or TRBD2 for D (6 bases each). CDR1 is PRHDT and CDR2 is FYEKMQ in the germline V gene (reference sequence). The CDR3 is 16 residues long. V gave up 5 bases and J gave up 3 bases, with 17 bases separating them. The CDR3 DNA sequence: TGTGCCAGCAGCCCCCTCTCTGGGGGGCTCTACAATGAGCAGTTCTTC. Protein: CASSPLSGGLYNEQFF.

As DNA, the CDR3 is TGTGCCAGCAGCTACCGGACAGGGCGGACTGAAGCTTTCTTT. Translated: CASSYRTGRTEAFF. The chain uses TRBV7-2 and TRBJ1-1; TRBD1 aligns across 8 bases. Germline V gene data show CDR1 as SGHTA and CDR2 as FQGNSA. Losses at the gene ends were 4 bases for V and 5 bases for J; bases not matched to a gene: 6. This CDR3 has 14 amino acids.

The chain recombines TRBV21-1 with TRBJ2-7. TRBV21-1 represents a pseudogene. The CDR3 consists of 13 residues. CDR3 nucleotides: TGTGCCAGCAGCTTACCAAGCTCCTACGAGCAGTACTTC. It codes for CASSLPSSYEQYF.

The chain employs TRBV5-1 and TRBJ2-5; a possible D gene is TRBD1 (6 bases). Germline V CDR1 and CDR2: SGHRS, YFSETQ. Trimming shortened V by 3 bases and J by 1 base, and 13 bases separated the two germline ends. The CDR3 covers 15 residues. The CDR3 DNA reads TGCGCCAGCAGCTCCTTGACAGGATTCCAAGAGACCCAGTACTTC. Translating gives CASSSLTGFQETQYF. The full variable domain, in which reference TRBV5-1 and TRBJ2-5 provide the parts outside the CDR3, is KAGVTQTPRYLIKTRGQQVTLSCSPISGHRSVSWYQQTPGQGLQFLFEYFSETQRNKGNFPGRFSGRQFSNSRSEMNVSTLELGDSALYLCASSSLTGFQETQYFGPGTRLLVL.

V and J are TRBV7-6 and TRBJ2-3; D is uncertain. The CDR3 spans 15 residues. V gave up 2 bases and J gave up 3 bases, with 12 bases separating them. Germline V gene sequence: CDR1 SGHVS, CDR2 FNYEAQ. DNA for the CDR3: TGTGCCAGCAGCTTAAACAAGGGATCTACAGATACGCAGTATTTT. It encodes CASSLNKGSTDTQYF.

There are a few counts of this clone. The V and J genes are TRBV29-1 and TRBJ2-1, with 11 bases lining up with TRBD2. Germline V gene lookup returns CDR1 SQVTM and CDR2 ANQGSEA. With 5 bases clipped from V and 6 bases from J, the junction kept 9 bases outside the gene matches. The CDR3 length is 15 residues. The CDR3 is CSVRQLAGVGNEQFF. CDR3 nucleotide sequence: TGCAGCGTTCGTCAACTAGCGGGAGTGGGCAATGAGCAGTTCTTC.

The chain employs TRBV19 and TRBJ1-6; D not resolved. V was cut by 10 bases and J by 9 bases, with 16 bases left in between. Germline V gene data show CDR1 as LNHDA and CDR2 as SQIVND (reference sequence). This CDR3 comprises 13 residues. The CDR3 nucleotides read TGTGCCACCCTGGCAGACGGGAGTTCACCCCTCCACTTT. Translated, it gives CATLADGSSPLHF. Looking up the rest from reference TRBV19 and TRBJ1-6 gives the full variable domain: DGGITQSPKYLFRKEGQNVTLSCEQNLNHDAMYWYRQDPGQGLRLIYYSQIVNDFQKGDIAEGYSVSREKKESFPLTVTSAQKNPTAFYLCATLADGSSPLHFGNGTRLTVT.

V gene TRBV15 combines with J gene TRBJ2-7; no reliable D call. The CDR3 sequence is 13 residues long. Trimming left V 0 bases short and J 6 bases short, with 9 bases between. The germline V gene encodes CDR1 LNHNV and CDR2 YYDKDF (reference sequence). The chain's CDR3 is CATSRDPSSEQYF. The CDR3 region has the DNA TGTGCCACCAGCAGAGATCCGAGTTCCGAGCAGTACTTC.

The rearrangement uses TRBV2 and TRBJ2-1; D may be TRBD2 (5 bases). The CDR3 loop spans 15 amino acids. Germline V gene sequence: CDR1 SNHLY, CDR2 FYNNEI. Trimming removed 5 bases at V and 0 bases at J, with 11 bases between. The CDR3 nucleotides read TGTGCCAGCAGTCATAGCGTCAGCTCCTACAATGAGCAGTTCTTC. It specifies CASSHSVSSYNEQFF.

This clone was recorded a few times. This sequence joins TRBV6-5 and TRBJ2-3, with 12 bases aligning to TRBD2. The CDR3 has 16 residues. Germline trimming cut 0 bases from V and 3 bases from J; bases unmatched to any gene: 1. Germline lookup yields CDR1 MNHEY and CDR2 SVGAGI. The CDR3 bases are TGTGCCAGCAGTTACTCGACTAGCGGGAGTACAGATACGCAGTATTTT. It specifies CASSYSTSGSTDTQYF.

The chain carries TRBV28 and TRBJ2-7, with 11 positions matching TRBD1. Looked up from germline, CDR1 is MDHEN and CDR2 is SYDVKM. This CDR3 is 17 amino acids long. Trimming took 3 bases from V and 2 from J; bases not matched to a gene: 9. CDR3 coding DNA: TGTGCCAGCAGTTTCAGGGGGACAGGGGGTCATACCTACGAGCAGTACTTC. This codes for CASSFRGTGGHTYEQYF.

The chain uses TRBV9 and TRBJ2-3, with TRBD1 matching over 7 bases. This CDR3 contains 17 residues. Germline V lookup: CDR1 SGDLS, CDR2 YYNGEE. Trimming took 3 bases from V and 2 from J; bases not matched to a gene: 12. The CDR3 protein is CASSAIQGPPFTDTQYF. CDR3 DNA: TGTGCCAGCAGCGCCATACAGGGGCCTCCCTTCACAGATACGCAGTATTTT. The variable domain in full, completed from reference TRBV9 and TRBJ2-3, reads DSGVTQTPKHLITATGQRVTLRCSPRSGDLSVYWYQQSLDQGLQFLIQYYNGEERAKGNILERFSAQQFPDLHSELNLSSLELGDSALYFCASSAIQGPPFTDTQYFGPGTRLTVL.

The rearrangement uses TRBV6-6 and TRBJ2-2, with 7 bases lining up with TRBD2. CDR3 length: 14 amino acids. With 2 bases clipped from V and 7 bases from J, the junction kept 4 bases outside the gene matches. Germline CDR1 and CDR2: MNHNY and SVGAGI (reference sequence). As DNA, the CDR3 is TGTGCCAGCAGTTACCCTTCGGGGGGCGGGGAGCTGTTTTTT. Translating it yields CASSYPSGGGELFF.

CDR3 in amino acids: CASSSGTPQQYF. The CDR3 DNA sequence: TGTGCCAGCAGCTCCGGGACTCCGCAGCAGTACTTC. The chain uses TRBV5-4 and TRBJ2-7; the D gene is possibly TRBD2 (6 bases). The CDR3 is 12 residues long. Germline V lookup: CDR1 SGHNT, CDR2 YYREEE (reference sequence). V gave up 3 bases and J gave up 8 bases, with 12 bases separating them.

This clone has only a few counts. The chain is built from TRBV5-6 and TRBJ1-2; tentative D call: TRBD1 (5 bases). The CDR3 is made up of 12 amino acids. V was shortened by 4 bases and J by 4 bases, with 8 bases between the two germline ends. Per germline, CDR1 SGHDT and CDR2 YYEEEE. In DNA, the CDR3 is TGTGCCAGCAGCCAAGACAGCTATGGCTACACCTTC. Translation gives CASSQDSYGYTF. Drawing the rest from reference TRBV5-6 and TRBJ1-2, the complete variable domain is DAGVTQSPTHLIKTRGQQVTLRCSPKSGHDTVSWYQQALGQGPQFIFQYYEEEERQRGNFPDRFSGHQFPNYSSELNVNALLLGDSALYLCASSQDSYGYTFGSGTRLTVV.

The V gene is TRBV15, the J gene TRBJ2-7; the match to TRBD2 covers 7 bases. Unmatched junction bases numbered 6, after V lost 0 bases and J lost 7 bases. Germline V gives CDR1 LNHNV, CDR2 YYDKDF (reference sequence). The CDR3 has 14 residues. CDR3 in DNA: TGTGCCACCAGCAGAGATGGGGGGGTAGCGGAGCAGTACTTC. Translating gives CATSRDGGVAEQYF.

This clone was counted a few times. This chain links TRBV5-4 with TRBJ2-1; D may be TRBD1 or TRBD2 (5 bases each). Trimming took off 4 bases at V and 5 bases at J, with 22 bases between the two ends. Germline assignment: CDR1 SGHNT and CDR2 YYREEE (reference sequence). The CDR3 is made up of 17 amino acids. CDR3 in amino acids: CASSPQGGLPADNEQFF. Here the CDR3 DNA reads TGTGCCAGCAGCCCCCAGGGTGGACTCCCCGCCGACAATGAGCAGTTCTTC.

This chain joins TRBV7-9 and TRBJ2-3; D gene uncertain. The CDR3 contains 18 residues. With 4 bases removed from V and 4 bases from J, the gap between germline ends came to 24 bases. The V gene's germline CDR1 is SEHNR and CDR2 FQNEAQ (reference sequence). The DNA for the CDR3 is TGTGCCAGCAGCTCGAATATATCCTATGCCCCCACATCAGATACGCAGTATTTT. Its translation is CASSSNISYAPTSDTQYF.

This clone showed up just once. The CDR3 DNA reads TGCGCCAGCAGCCCAGAGATCGACCGGGCTACCTATGGCTACACCTTC. The encoded protein is CASSPEIDRATYGYTF. J is TRBJ1-2 and V is TRBV4-3, with D unresolved. The CDR3 contains 16 residues. From germline, CDR1 is LGHNA and CDR2 YSLEER. Trimming removed 4 bases from V and 4 bases from J, with 19 bases in between.

This chain connects TRBV12-5 to TRBJ1-6; 8 bases fit TRBD1. Germline V gene data show CDR1 as LGHNT and CDR2 as FRNRAP. J lost 5 bases, V lost 2 bases, and 11 bases had no gene match. This CDR3 has 18 residues. The CDR3 reads CASGLPHPSGGHNSPLHF. In nucleotides, the CDR3 is TGTGCTAGTGGTTTGCCACACCCCTCAGGGGGCCATAATTCACCCCTCCACTTT. Looking up the rest from reference TRBV12-5 and TRBJ1-6 gives the full variable domain: DARVTQTPRHKVTEMGQEVTMRCQPILGHNTVFWYRQTMMQGLELLAYFRNRAPLDDSGMPKDRFSAEMPDATLATLKIQPSEPRDSAVYFCASGLPHPSGGHNSPLHFGNGTRLTVT.

The rearrangement links TRBV5-1 to TRBJ1-1, with 10 bases fitting TRBD1. This CDR3 has 16 amino acids. The V gene end was trimmed by 3 bases and the J gene end by 4 bases; junction bases not matched to a gene: 9. The V gene's germline CDR1 is SGHRS and CDR2 YFSETQ. Here the CDR3 DNA reads TGCGCCAGCAGCTCATCGACAGGGGGCGGGAGCACTGAAGCTTTCTTT. It translates to CASSSSTGGGSTEAFF.

This chain uses TRBV14 with TRBJ1-6; D is unresolved. The CDR3 length is 14 residues. CDR1 is SGHDN and CDR2 is FVKESK in the germline V gene. Between the trimmed V and J ends, which lost 0 bases and 13 bases, there was a span of 13 bases. The CDR3 DNA sequence: TGTGCCAGCAGCCAAGAATTCGGGATATCCCCCCTCCACTTT. Residues: CASSQEFGISPLHF.

The chain combines TRBV27 with TRBJ2-3; unclear D gene. CDR1 and CDR2 from the germline V gene are MNHEY and SMNVEV (reference sequence). V lost 3 bases to trimming and J lost 2 bases, with 3 bases between them. The CDR3 sequence is 12 residues long. In DNA form, the CDR3 reads TGTGCCAGCAGTTTCTCCACAGATACGCAGTATTTT. It encodes CASSFSTDTQYF.

The V gene is TRBV6-9, the J gene TRBJ1-5, with a possible D match to TRBD1 (6 bases). Germline V gene data show CDR1 as MNHGY and CDR2 as SVAAGI. The CDR3 covers 15 residues. The V end was cut by 5 bases, the J end by 5 bases, with 16 bases between. CDR3 DNA: TGTGCCAGCAGTGGGGGGCAGGGGATACATCAGCCCCAGCATTTT. It encodes CASSGGQGIHQPQHF.